This passage covers 29 T cell receptor beta chains from one sample sequenced in a study of control samples from healthy donors and cancer patients. Measured with immunoSEQ multiplex PCR; TCRdb has only the in-frame clones, and not every one. The sample contains about 160,000 clones, 96% of which appear only once. The sequenced sample consisted of blood. These receptors came from a woman aged 25 to 39 in good health.

J is TRBJ2-5 and V is TRBV25-1, with D unresolved. The CDR3 runs 14 residues. Per the germline V gene, CDR1 is MGHDK and CDR2 is SYGVNS. The germline V and J ends were trimmed by 1 base and 5 bases, with 11 bases remaining between them. CDR3 in amino acids: CASSESKLGETQYF. Here the CDR3 DNA reads TGTGCCAGCAGTGAATCAAAGTTAGGGGAGACCCAGTACTTC. The full variable domain, rest sourced from reference TRBV25-1 and TRBJ2-5, is EADIYQTPRYLVIGTGKKITLECSQTMGHDKMYWYQQDPGMELHLIHYSYGVNSTEKGDLSSESTVSRIRTEHFPLTLESARPSHTSQYLCASSESKLGETQYFGPGTRLLVL.

The chain uses TRBV11-1 and TRBJ2-1; 8 bases align to TRBD2. After removal of 7 bases from V and 7 bases from J, the junction contained 15 bases not matched to a gene. CDR1 and CDR2 (germline): SGHAT, FQDESV (reference sequence). This CDR3 has 16 amino acids. The CDR3 here is CASTEPRVSGRNEQFF. As DNA, the CDR3 is TGTGCCAGCACCGAACCAAGGGTGAGCGGGAGAAATGAGCAGTTCTTC.

This clone was detected a few times. The J gene is TRBJ2-1, the V gene TRBV19, with 10 bases fitting TRBD2. After removal of 0 bases from V and 7 bases from J, the junction contained 9 bases not matched to a gene. The CDR3 has 17 amino acids. Germline V gene sequence: CDR1 LNHDA, CDR2 SQIVND (reference sequence). CDR3 amino acids: CASSIETAGGPGNEQFF. In DNA form, the CDR3 reads TGTGCCAGTAGTATAGAGACAGCGGGAGGGCCAGGAAATGAGCAGTTCTTC.

The chain couples TRBV5-4 to TRBJ2-5, with D possibly matching TRBD2 (5 bases). Trimming took 4 bases from V and 1 from J, leaving 14 bases between them. The germline V gene encodes CDR1 SGHNT and CDR2 YYREEE (reference sequence). There are 15 residues in the CDR3. CDR3 protein: CASSLGGGPQETQYF. The CDR3, as DNA: TGTGCCAGCAGCCTAGGAGGAGGCCCCCAAGAGACCCAGTACTTC.

This sequence joins TRBV9 and TRBJ1-4; D remains ambiguous. Per germline, CDR1 SGDLS and CDR2 YYNGEE. This CDR3 comprises 15 residues. Trimming stripped 0 bases from V and 3 bases from J, with 9 bases between. In DNA, the CDR3 is TGTGCCAGCAGCGTAGCCCCTGGGGCTAATGAAAAACTGTTTTTT. This encodes CASSVAPGANEKLFF.

The chain's CDR3 is CASSRSGGVNTEAFF. The CDR3 region has the DNA TGTGCCAGCAGCCGATCAGGGGGGGTGAACACTGAAGCTTTCTTT. The chain combines TRBV28 with TRBJ1-1, with 7 bases fitting TRBD1. The CDR3 is 15 residues long. V dropped 6 bases and J dropped 0; count of bases not matched to a gene: 7. CDR1 and CDR2 from the germline V gene are MDHEN and SYDVKM.

This chain connects TRBV28 to TRBJ2-3; D gene uncertain. CDR1 and CDR2 from the germline V gene are MDHEN and SYDVKM. The CDR3 spans 11 residues. V lost 5 bases, J lost 6 bases, and 6 bases lay in between. The CDR3 here is CASSTEDTQYF. The CDR3 region has the DNA TGTGCCAGCAGTACGGAGGATACGCAGTATTTT. Full variable domain (outside the CDR3, taken from reference TRBV28 and TRBJ2-3): DVKVTQSSRYLVKRTGEKVFLECVQDMDHENMFWYRQDPGLGLRLIYFSYDVKMKEKGDIPEGYSVSREKKERFSLILESASTNQTSMYLCASSTEDTQYFGPGTRLTVL.

The chain combines TRBV9 with TRBJ2-5; D gene unclear. Deletions cut 3 bases from V and 2 bases from J, with 8 bases between. Germline assignment: CDR1 SGDLS and CDR2 YYNGEE. The CDR3 loop spans 13 amino acids. CDR3 sequence reads: CASSALGQETQYF. CDR3 coding DNA: TGTGCCAGCAGCGCCCTGGGGCAAGAGACCCAGTACTTC.

The CDR3 DNA reads as TGTGCCAGCAGTGTAGAGGATGTCTATGGCTACACCTTC. This translates into CASSVEDVYGYTF. V and J are TRBV2 and TRBJ1-2; D is unclear. V lost 4 bases to trimming and J lost 4 bases, with 10 bases between them. The CDR3 length is 13 residues. CDR1 and CDR2 from the germline V gene are SNHLY and FYNNEI.

V usage is TRBV18 and J usage is TRBJ2-7, with 7 nucleotides matching TRBD1. The CDR3 runs to 14 residues. The V gene end was trimmed by 3 bases and the J gene end by 4 bases; junction bases not matched to a gene: 6. In germline, CDR1 is KGHSH, CDR2 LQKENI. This CDR3 is CASSPIVTGYEQYF. In nucleotides, the CDR3 is TGTGCCAGCTCACCGATCGTGACAGGGTACGAGCAGTACTTC.

This clone was counted once. J is TRBJ1-2 and V is TRBV30; the D gene is possibly TRBD1 (6 bases). V was pared by 8 bases and J by 4 bases, with 14 bases between. CDR1 is GTSNPN and CDR2 is SVGIG in the germline V gene (reference sequence). There are 12 residues in the CDR3. The CDR3 loop is CARHRDRYGYTF. The CDR3 bases are TGTGCCCGACACAGGGATCGCTATGGCTACACCTTC.

The chain employs TRBV5-1 and TRBJ2-7, with 7 bases identical to TRBD1. The V gene end was trimmed by 2 bases and the J gene end by 7 bases; junction bases not matched to a gene: 9. This CDR3 is 14 amino acids long. Per the germline V gene, CDR1 is SGHRS and CDR2 is YFSETQ. The CDR3: CASSFGQDLWEQYF. CDR3 DNA: TGCGCCAGCAGCTTCGGACAGGATTTGTGGGAGCAGTACTTC. The entire variable domain, with the rest obtained from reference TRBV5-1 and TRBJ2-7, is as follows: KAGVTQTPRYLIKTRGQQVTLSCSPISGHRSVSWYQQTPGQGLQFLFEYFSETQRNKGNFPGRFSGRQFSNSRSEMNVSTLELGDSALYLCASSFGQDLWEQYFGPGTRLTVT.

This clone was picked up one time. The chain combines TRBV6-1 with TRBJ2-1, with D unresolved. Germline lookup yields CDR1 MNHNS and CDR2 SASEGT. The V end was cut by 2 bases, the J end by 8 bases, with 7 bases between. The CDR3 runs to 12 residues. The CDR3 nucleotides are TGTGCCAGCAGTGAATATTTCGATGAGCAGTTCTTC. It is translated as CASSEYFDEQFF.

J is TRBJ2-7 and V is TRBV9, with unresolved D. Trimming removed 3 bases from V and 3 bases from J, with 19 bases in between. There are 16 residues in the CDR3. Looked up from germline, CDR1 is SGDLS and CDR2 is YYNGEE. The CDR3 nucleotides read TGTGCCAGCAGCGCCACTAACAGTCTCCCCTTCTACGAGCAGTACTTC. Translating gives CASSATNSLPFYEQYF.

The J gene is TRBJ2-7, the V gene TRBV12-3 or TRBV12-4; no clear D gene. The CDR3 extends over 13 amino acids. Trimming shortened V by 0 bases and J by 2 bases, and 5 bases separated the two germline ends. This CDR3 is CASSLAQAYEQYF. The DNA for the CDR3 is TGTGCCAGCAGTTTAGCGCAAGCCTACGAGCAGTACTTC.

The chain joins TRBV4-1 to TRBJ1-6; maybe TRBD1 (5 bases). CDR1 MGHRA and CDR2 YSYEKL come from the germline V gene. With 1 base removed from V and 5 bases from J, the gap between germline ends came to 9 bases. This CDR3 spans 15 amino acids. The CDR3 DNA is TGCGCCAGCAGCCAAGGGGGGACCAATAATTCACCCCTCCACTTT. Protein product: CASSQGGTNNSPLHF.

The chain is built from TRBV24-1 and TRBJ2-3; D might be TRBD2 (6 bases). Germline-derived CDR1 and CDR2 are KGHDR and SFDVKD. The CDR3 loop spans 15 amino acids. V was shortened by 6 bases and J by 2 bases, with 14 bases between the two germline ends. CDR3 sequence: CATSLRAGNTDTQYF. The CDR3 DNA reads TGTGCCACCAGTCTCCGCGCGGGGAACACAGATACGCAGTATTTT.

J is TRBJ2-3 and V is TRBV4-1; TRBD2 matches at 12 bases. The CDR3 has 16 residues. The V gene end was trimmed by 3 bases and the J gene end by 5 bases; junction bases not matched to a gene: 6. CDR1 is MGHRA, CDR2 YSYEKL, per germline. The CDR3 DNA reads as TGCGCCAGCAGCCACCGACTAGCGGGAGTTGTAGATACGCAGTATTTT. This codes for CASSHRLAGVVDTQYF.

The genes are TRBV18 and TRBJ2-3; no definite D call. Germline V gives CDR1 KGHSH, CDR2 LQKENI. This CDR3 comprises 13 residues. V was cut by 6 bases and J by 4 bases, with 11 bases left in between. Here the CDR3 DNA reads TGTGCCAGCTCTACATCCAAGGCAGATACGCAGTATTTT. The encoded protein is CASSTSKADTQYF.

V gene TRBV14 combines with J gene TRBJ1-2; 7 bases fit TRBD1. From germline, CDR1 is SGHDN and CDR2 FVKESK. V trimming: 0 bases; J trimming: 8 bases; junction bases outside the gene matches: 12. This CDR3 spans 16 amino acids. Written as DNA, the CDR3 is TGTGCCAGCAGCCAAGACTTGGGGCAGGGGGTAGGCGGCTACACCTTC. Encoded protein: CASSQDLGQGVGGYTF.

The chain has TRBV12-5 and TRBJ2-1; 8 positions agree with TRBD2. Germline V gene sequence: CDR1 LGHNT, CDR2 FRNRAP. J gave up 10 bases and V 4 bases, and 12 bases lay outside the gene matches. The CDR3 has 15 amino acids. The CDR3 DNA reads as TGTGCTAGTGGTTCTTGGGTAGCGGGGACGTCGGAGCAGTTCTTC. This codes for CASGSWVAGTSEQFF.

CDR3 sequence: CASSQSTGYSNQPQHF. The CDR3, as DNA: TGTGCCAGTAGTCAAAGCACCGGGTATAGCAATCAGCCCCAGCATTTT. The J gene is TRBJ1-5, the V gene TRBV19; D unresolved. CDR1 and CDR2 (germline): LNHDA, SQIVND (reference sequence). This CDR3 has 16 residues. With 5 bases removed from V and 0 bases from J, the gap between germline ends came to 14 bases.

The gene calls are TRBV15 and TRBJ2-2, with 8 bases fitting TRBD1. The CDR3 loop spans 16 amino acids. Losses at the gene ends were 0 bases for V and 7 bases for J; bases not matched to a gene: 7. Per the germline V gene, CDR1 is LNHNV and CDR2 is YYDKDF (reference sequence). The CDR3 here is CATSREQGDWGGELFF. DNA of the CDR3: TGTGCCACCAGCAGAGAACAGGGGGATTGGGGCGGGGAGCTGTTTTTT. The full variable domain, in which reference TRBV15 and TRBJ2-2 provide the parts outside the CDR3, is DAMVIQNPRYQVTQFGKPVTLSCSQTLNHNVMYWYQQKSSQAPKLLFHYYDKDFNNEADTPDNFQSRRPNTSFCFLDIRSPGLGDTAMYLCATSREQGDWGGELFFGEGSRLTVL.

The chain employs TRBV6-2 or TRBV6-3 and TRBJ1-1; D remains ambiguous. V lost 6 bases, J lost 9 bases, and 20 bases lay in between. From germline, CDR1 is MNHEY and CDR2 SVGEGT. The CDR3 spans 14 residues. CDR3 protein: CASSPRVVQAKAFF. The CDR3 DNA sequence: TGTGCCAGCAGCCCCCGTGTTGTCCAGGCTAAAGCTTTCTTT.

The rearrangement uses TRBV29-1 and TRBJ1-2; maybe TRBD1 (6 bases). Germline CDR1 and CDR2: SQVTM and ANQGSEA. The CDR3 is made up of 11 amino acids. V was pared by 6 bases and J by 3 bases, with 8 bases between. This CDR3 reads CSVSGDYGYTF. In DNA form, the CDR3 reads TGCAGCGTCTCAGGGGACTATGGCTACACCTTC.

This chain uses TRBV10-3 with TRBJ2-2, with D maybe TRBD1 (7 bases). This CDR3 has 15 residues. Trimming removed 6 bases from V and 7 bases from J, with 18 bases in between. CDR1 and CDR2 from the germline V gene are ENHRY and SYGVKD. The CDR3 loop reads CAIRRDSRGGGELFF. The CDR3 nucleotides read TGTGCCATCAGGCGGGACAGCCGAGGTGGCGGGGAGCTGTTTTTT.

The genes are TRBV3-1 (or the pseudogene TRBV3-2) and TRBJ2-7; D tentatively reads TRBD1 or TRBD2 (5 bases each). V was trimmed by 1 base and J by 0 bases, leaving 10 bases between them. The germline gives CDR1 LGHDT, CDR2 YNNKEL (reference sequence). This CDR3 has 15 residues. The CDR3 reads CASSQAGTGSYEQYF. The CDR3 nucleotides are TGTGCCAGCAGCCAAGCCGGGACGGGCTCCTACGAGCAGTACTTC.

This clone was detected only once. The chain employs TRBV5-6 and TRBJ1-5; D gene ambiguous. Germline CDR1 and CDR2: SGHDT and YYEEEE. Trimming left V 4 bases short and J 0 bases short, with 8 bases between. The CDR3 loop spans 14 amino acids. The CDR3: CASSAGTSNQPQHF. The DNA for the CDR3 is TGTGCCAGCAGCGCGGGTACTAGCAATCAGCCCCAGCATTTT.

The chain recombines TRBV7-9 with TRBJ2-7; D might be TRBD2 (6 bases). Trimming stripped 5 bases from V and 2 bases from J, with 16 bases between. Per germline, CDR1 SEHNR and CDR2 FQNEAQ (reference sequence). CDR3 length equals 15 residues. The CDR3 reads CASSRVGGEAYEQYF. In nucleotides, the CDR3 is TGTGCCAGCAGCCGTGTCGGGGGAGAAGCCTACGAGCAGTACTTC.